This TCR beta chain is from a study of T cell responses to AZD1222 COVID-19 vaccine. Remarks on this clone: Its cognate antigen is unknown.

Study outcomes and limitations: Seropositivity was recorded at baseline in only 6 or 7 AZD1222 recipients.

TCRdb's table, derived via immunoSEQ multiplex PCR, lists solely in-frame clones and lacks some. The sample has roughly 150,000 clones, approximately 93% seen once. The CDR3 has 15 amino acids. V shed 4 bases and J 5 bases; nucleotides not matched to a gene: 8. CDR1 is LGHNA and CDR2 is YNFKEQ in the germline V gene. The source was peripheral blood, collected on day 0 of AZD1222 vaccination. This TCR came from an adult in good health. V usage is TRBV4-2 and J usage is TRBJ2-3, with TRBD2 matching 8 bases. CDR3 DNA: TGTGCCAGCAGCCCAAAAGCGGGAGAGGGAGATACGCAGTATTTT. Translation gives CASSPKAGEGDTQYF.